The sequence of this T cell receptor beta chain was determined in a study of beta chain features in type 1 diabetes. The study's findings and limits: Lower insertion and higher deletion counts appeared at VDJ junctions in type 1 diabetes patients. Shorter TCRB CDR3s, moderately but significantly so, marked every one of the four CD4+ subsets in Type 1 diabetes patients.

Expressed TCRB transcripts were sequenced because the isolated RNA had all been reverse transcribed beforehand. Around 3.57 million reads was the average for naive, central memory and regulatory T cell samples. Profiled with immunoSEQ multiplex PCR; TCRdb holds only in-frame clones, not every one. The repertoire holds around 160,000 clones, about 9% seen once, with 0.65% to 0.9% in the top ten. Germline CDR1 is SGHAT and CDR2 is FQDESV (reference sequence). V lost 4 bases and J lost 15; bases outside the gene matches: 11. The CDR3 loop spans 15 amino acids. Every donor had blood drawn once into heparin, 90 to 150 mL on average. On this clone: Its antigen is not identified.

The sample was central memory CD4+ T cells from blood. This receptor was taken from a woman aged 25 to 45 with type 1 diabetes. V is TRBV11-1 and J is TRBJ2-1, with 14 bases lining up with TRBD2. The CDR3 nucleotides are TGTGCCAGCAGCTCCCCAACAGGGACTAGCGGGAGTTTGTTCTTC. As protein: CASSSPTGTSGSLFF.